The rows below give T cell receptor beta chains drawn from one sample of a study of T-cell reconstitution after alpha-beta-depleted transplantation in children. Each CDR3 protein gets one entry after TCRdb re-called the PCR reads with MiXCR. There are a few hundred thousand distinct CDR3 sequences in the sample; about 9.4% occur only once, and about 2.3% lies in the top ten. The sample in question was PBMCs from the stem cell graft donor, obtained from the stem cell graft. The receptors were gathered from a human donor who donated a stem cell graft to a child with acute lymphoblastic leukemia. Both conserved end residues are part of each CDR3. The order of the fields is CDR3 length, D gene, J gene, V gene, clone size, CDR3 DNA, CDR3 protein. The D gene is left open where the match is weak. Size values are once, few and many counts, or a class for expanded clones, and some rows have none.

len: 16
d_gene: .
j_gene: TRBJ1-1
v_gene: TRBV10-3
abundance: .
CDR3nt: TGTGCCATCAGTGAAAGAGGTCGTCAAGGGAACACTGAAGCTTTCTTT
CDR3aa: CAISERGRQGNTEAFF

len: 13
d_gene: .
j_gene: TRBJ1-1
v_gene: TRBV5-1
abundance: .
CDR3nt: TGCGCCAGCAGCTTGGACAAGAACACTGAAGCTTTCTTT
CDR3aa: CASSLDKNTEAFF

len: 15
d_gene: .
j_gene: TRBJ2-5
v_gene: TRBV6-5
abundance: .
CDR3nt: TGTGCCAGCAGTTCCGCAGGGTCGGCTATTGAGACCCAGTACTTC
CDR3aa: CASSSAGSAIETQYF

len: 12
d_gene: TRBD2
j_gene: TRBJ2-1
v_gene: TRBV29-1
abundance: .
CDR3nt: TGCAGCGTTGAGAGGGGCGCGGGGGGGCAGTTCTTC
CDR3aa: CSVERGAGGQFF

len: 14
d_gene: TRBD2
j_gene: TRBJ2-7
v_gene: TRBV29-1
abundance: .
CDR3nt: TGCAGCGTTCGGGCTTTTAGCGGGAGGTACGAGCAGTACTTC
CDR3aa: CSVRAFSGRYEQYF

len: 17
d_gene: TRBD2
j_gene: TRBJ2-3
v_gene: TRBV20-1
abundance: many
CDR3nt: TGCAGTGTTGAGACAGGGAGCGGGAGGGCCCTCACAGATACGCAGTATTTT
CDR3aa: CSVETGSGRALTDTQYF

len: 15
d_gene: .
j_gene: TRBJ1-3
v_gene: TRBV9
abundance: many
CDR3nt: TGTGCCAGCAGCGAGGACGGGAACTCTGGAAACACCATATATTTT
CDR3aa: CASSEDGNSGNTIYF

len: 11
d_gene: .
j_gene: TRBJ1-1
v_gene: TRBV29-1
abundance: many
CDR3nt: TGCAGCGTTAGTCGGGCGGATGAAGCTTTCTTT
CDR3aa: CSVSRADEAFF

len: 14
d_gene: .
j_gene: TRBJ1-3
v_gene: TRBV20-1
abundance: many
CDR3nt: TGCAGTGCTAGAGATTTTAGGGCTGGAAACACCATATATTTT
CDR3aa: CSARDFRAGNTIYF

len: 12
d_gene: .
j_gene: TRBJ2-3
v_gene: TRBV11-2
abundance: .
CDR3nt: TGTGCCAGCAGACAGAGCACAGATACGCAGTATTTT
CDR3aa: CASRQSTDTQYF

len: 15
d_gene: TRBD1
j_gene: TRBJ1-4
v_gene: TRBV9
abundance: .
CDR3nt: TGTGCCAGCAGCAAGTTCGGGACAGGGGATGAAAAACTGTTTTTT
CDR3aa: CASSKFGTGDEKLFF

len: 15
d_gene: TRBD2
j_gene: TRBJ2-3
v_gene: TRBV9
abundance: .
CDR3nt: TGTGCCAGCAGCGTAGGCGGGAGCGAGGGAGATACGCAGTATTTT
CDR3aa: CASSVGGSEGDTQYF

len: 15
d_gene: .
j_gene: TRBJ2-3
v_gene: TRBV7-9
abundance: few
CDR3nt: TGTGCCAGCAGCTACTTTCTCGGGAGTGAAGATACGCAGTATTTT
CDR3aa: CASSYFLGSEDTQYF

len: 16
d_gene: TRBD1
j_gene: TRBJ2-1
v_gene: TRBV7-9
abundance: .
CDR3nt: TGTGCCAGCAGCTTAAGACAGGGGGCGGGCTACAATGAGCAGTTCTTC
CDR3aa: CASSLRQGAGYNEQFF

len: 15
d_gene: .
j_gene: TRBJ2-1
v_gene: TRBV5-5
abundance: few
CDR3nt: TGTGCCAGCATACCGGGACTCCTAAGGGAGTATGAGCAGTTCTTC
CDR3aa: CASIPGLLREYEQFF

len: 13
d_gene: .
j_gene: TRBJ2-7
v_gene: TRBV20-1
abundance: few
CDR3nt: TGCAGTGCTAGAGGCGTTTCCGGGTACGAGCAGTACTTC
CDR3aa: CSARGVSGYEQYF

len: 14
d_gene: .
j_gene: TRBJ2-1
v_gene: TRBV24-1
abundance: .
CDR3nt: TGTGCCACCAGTGATTGGTTGTACAACAATGAGCAGTTCTTC
CDR3aa: CATSDWLYNNEQFF